Shown below are 14 T cell receptor beta chains from a single sample sequenced in a study of T-cell memory formation after mild COVID-19 (dated by TCRdb to the early 2020s). Library method: 5' RACE. This sample was sequenced with an Illumina NovaSeq 6000. TCRdb handled the public reads itself, with Q25 trimming in fastp and clone calling in MiXCR, and kept productive beta chains. Here each entry gathers all rows of one CDR3 protein and keeps the most common genes and DNA. In this sample the table shows 400,000 or so distinct CDR3 sequences, approximately 20% of which occur a single time. The ten largest clonotypes hold 8.4% of the sample. Sequenced: PBMCs or a T cell subset sorted from them (not recorded which). These receptors all come from an adult woman who had mild COVID-19 (a few samples of this study predate the infection). The sample titles of this study are shuffled in the database, so cell type and time point are left out; the donor was told from shared clones.

The chain combines TRBV7-2 with TRBJ2-1; D unresolved. The V gene's germline CDR1 is SGHTA and CDR2 FQGNSA. V was clipped by 5 bases and J by 9 bases, with 11 bases between them. The CDR3 has 12 amino acids. This CDR3 is CASSPQRSEQFF. The DNA of the CDR3 is TGTGCCAGCAGCCCTCAACGGAGTGAGCAGTTCTTC.

This clonotype came up a few times. The V call is TRBV24-1, the J call TRBJ2-3, with TRBD2 matching 9 bases. After removal of 5 bases from V and 4 bases from J, the junction contained 3 bases not matched to a gene. This CDR3 has 14 residues. The germline gives CDR1 KGHDR, CDR2 SFDVKD. The CDR3 loop is CATSGASGADTQYF. CDR3 DNA sequence: TGTGCCACCAGTGGGGCTAGCGGGGCAGATACGCAGTATTTT.

This clonotype came up a few times. This chain uses TRBV5-1 with TRBJ2-7; D perhaps matches TRBD2 (5 bases). V gave up 4 bases and J gave up 0 bases, with 14 bases separating them. Germline values: CDR1 SGHRS, CDR2 YFSETQ. The CDR3 length is 15 residues. CDR3 amino acids: CASSPLQRISYEQYF. The CDR3 DNA is TGCGCCAGCAGCCCACTACAGCGGATCTCCTACGAGCAGTACTTC.

The V gene is TRBV2, the J gene TRBJ2-2; D might be TRBD1 or TRBD2, each matching 5 bases. The CDR3 totals 13 residues. Trimming pared 2 bases from V and 9 bases from J, leaving 10 bases between. In germline, CDR1 is SNHLY, CDR2 FYNNEI. The CDR3 region has the DNA TGTGCCAGCAGTGAATTTGGGACCCGGGAGCTGTTTTTT. Its translation is CASSEFGTRELFF.

This clonotype was observed a handful of times. The V gene is TRBV7-3, the J gene TRBJ2-2, with D hard to call. The V and J ends lost 2 bases and 6 bases respectively, with 13 bases between them. CDR1 SGHTA and CDR2 FQGTGA come from the germline V gene. This CDR3 region has 15 residues. The CDR3 sequence: CASSLSGLGSGELFF. The CDR3, as DNA: TGTGCCAGCAGCTTATCAGGTCTTGGGTCCGGGGAGCTGTTTTTT.

This clonotype showed up just a few times. This chain uses TRBV6-2 or TRBV6-3 with TRBJ2-5; D ambiguous. There are 12 residues in the CDR3. Germline values: CDR1 MNHEY, CDR2 SVGEGT. The germline V and J ends were trimmed by 0 bases and 3 bases, with 2 bases remaining between them. The CDR3 nucleotides are TGTGCCAGCAGTTACTCAGAAGAGACCCAGTACTTC. Translated, it gives CASSYSEETQYF.

The gene calls are TRBV12-3 or TRBV12-4 and TRBJ2-7, with 14 bases matching TRBD2. The CDR3 loop spans 16 amino acids. The J segment lost 3 bases and the V segment lost 4 bases, leaving 5 bases of the junction unmatched. The CDR3 spells CASSWGTSGSLYEQYF. The CDR3 DNA reads TGTGCCAGCAGTTGGGGGACTAGCGGGAGTCTCTACGAGCAGTACTTC.

This clonotype showed up just a few times. V is TRBV12-3 or TRBV12-4 and J is TRBJ1-6, with 8 bases fitting TRBD1. The CDR3 is 15 residues long. With 5 bases clipped from V and 5 bases from J, the junction kept 5 bases outside the gene matches. CDR3 loop: CASSQRQGNNSPLHF. The CDR3 region has the DNA TGTGCCAGCAGTCAGAGACAGGGGAATAATTCACCCCTCCACTTT.

The gene calls are TRBV6-1 and TRBJ2-7, with D possibly being TRBD1 or TRBD2 (5 bases each). The CDR3 totals 14 residues. Looked up from germline, CDR1 is MNHNS and CDR2 is SASEGT. Deletions cut 7 bases from V and 3 bases from J, with 16 bases between. The DNA for the CDR3 is TGTGCCAGCACCAGGCAGGGAGACCACTACGAGCAGTACTTC. Its translation is CASTRQGDHYEQYF.

This clonotype has ten or more counts. This chain links TRBV9 with TRBJ2-7; TRBD2 is a possible D gene (6 bases). The V end was cut by 2 bases, the J end by 0 bases, with 12 bases between. The CDR3 sequence is 15 residues long. Germline CDR1 SGDLS, CDR2 YYNGEE. CDR3 in DNA: TGTGCCAGCAGCGTGGAGGGAGCCAGCTCCTACGAGCAGTACTTC. Translation: CASSVEGASSYEQYF.

The sample holds a few counts of this clonotype. The V gene is TRBV3-1, the J gene TRBJ2-3; D is ambiguous. In germline, CDR1 is LGHDT, CDR2 YNNKEL (reference sequence). The CDR3 loop spans 13 amino acids. V was pared by 1 base and J by 5 bases, with 7 bases between. DNA of the CDR3: TGTGCCAGCAGCCAAGCGAATAAAGATACGCAGTATTTT. It translates to CASSQANKDTQYF.

In this sample, this clonotype turned up a few times. The gene calls are TRBV12-3 or TRBV12-4 and TRBJ1-1; a possible D gene is TRBD1 (5 bases). The CDR3 contains 12 residues. V was cut by 4 bases and J by 11 bases, with 14 bases left in between. CDR3 sequence: CASSSLQVWAFF. In DNA, the CDR3 is TGTGCCAGCAGTTCCCTACAGGTATGGGCTTTCTTT.

The chain has TRBV12-3 or TRBV12-4 and TRBJ2-5; D uncertain. V lost 5 bases, J lost 5 bases, and 12 bases lay in between. The CDR3 is 13 residues long. This chain's CDR3 is CASSLHHGETQYF. CDR3 DNA: TGTGCCAGCAGTCTGCACCACGGGGAGACCCAGTACTTC.

This clonotype was counted only a few times. The CDR3 is CASSFTGHPRDEQYF. CDR3 nucleotides: TGTGCCAGCAGCTTCACGGGACACCCTCGCGACGAGCAGTACTTC. The V and J genes are TRBV11-2 and TRBJ2-7; D may be TRBD1 (6 bases). V was cut by 3 bases and J by 5 bases, with 17 bases left in between. Germline V gene lookup returns CDR1 SGHAT and CDR2 FQNNGV. The CDR3 consists of 15 residues.